The 5 T cell receptor beta chains below come from one sample, sequenced in a study of cytomegalovirus exposure and HLA in healthy donors. The PCR was carried out with 60 Vbeta primers and 13 Jbeta primers. The protocol was immunoSEQ multiplex PCR, while the TCRdb copy is restricted to in-frame clones and leaves out a portion. Among more than 150,000 clones listed, roughly 87% were seen once. The sample comprised PBMCs. The receptors come from a man aged 40-50 years in good health and CMV-seronegative.

V usage is TRBV21-1 and J usage is TRBJ1-5; the D call in the table, TRBD1, was not verified against the DNA. TRBV21-1 is marked as a pseudogene. The CDR3 covers 14 residues. CDR3 sequence: CASSKVGGGQPQHF. The CDR3 DNA reads as TGTGCCAGCAGCAAAGTAGGGGGCGGTCAGCCCCAGCATTTT.

The chain joins TRBV7-2 to TRBJ1-3, with D perhaps matching TRBD1 (5 bases). The CDR3 length is 14 residues. Looked up from germline, CDR1 is SGHTA and CDR2 is FQGNSA. V lost 6 bases and J 0 bases, leaving 9 bases between the germline ends. The CDR3 DNA reads TGTGCCAGCAGAACAGGTGGCTCTGGAAACACCATATATTTT. Translating it yields CASRTGGSGNTIYF.

The chain joins TRBV6-1 to TRBJ1-5; 7 nucleotides line up with TRBD1. The CDR3 runs to 16 residues. J lost 3 bases, V lost 4 bases, and 9 bases had no gene match. Germline assignment: CDR1 MNHNS and CDR2 SASEGT. CDR3 protein: CASSAIDRVYNQPQHF. The CDR3 nucleotides are TGTGCCAGCAGTGCGATCGACAGGGTATACAATCAGCCCCAGCATTTT.

The J gene is TRBJ1-6, the V gene TRBV7-6, with TRBD1 identical over 8 bases. Germline V gives CDR1 SGHVS, CDR2 FNYEAQ. This CDR3 contains 14 residues. After removal of 6 bases from V and 7 bases from J, the junction contained 5 bases not matched to a gene. This chain's CDR3 is CASSTGGGNSPLHF. The CDR3 DNA is TGTGCCAGCAGTACAGGGGGAGGCAATTCACCCCTCCACTTT.

The chain carries TRBV4-2 and TRBJ2-1, with 9 bases that match TRBD1. CDR1 and CDR2 (germline): LGHNA, YNFKEQ. J gave up 5 bases and V 4 bases, and 6 bases lay outside the gene matches. This CDR3 contains 15 residues. Written as DNA, the CDR3 is TGTGCCAGCAGCCGGCCGGGACAGGGAGACAATGAGCAGTTCTTC. Translated: CASSRPGQGDNEQFF.